These 30 T cell receptor beta chains originate from one sample sequenced in a study of blood T cell repertoires in COVID-19. Some clones are missing from TCRdb's copy, which holds only in-frame ones; the method was immunoSEQ multiplex PCR. The sample has some 490,000 clones; approximately 86% are singletons. Sequenced sample: PBMCs or T cells enriched from blood (not recorded which). The receptor source for this set is an older woman who had recovered from COVID-19.

A remark on this clone: A junction boundary mismatches the germline segment, possibly from a read error. This chain uses TRBV7-8 with TRBJ2-1; 12 bases are shared with TRBD2. The CDR3 is 15 amino acids. CDR1 is SGHVS and CDR2 is FQNEAQ in the germline V gene. DNA for the CDR3: TGTGCCAGCAGCCTAGCGGGGGGGCTGTCAAATGAGCAGTTCTTC. Translated, it gives CASSLAGGLSNEQFF.

The CDR3 sequence: CASSITGGYSPLHF. In DNA form, the CDR3 reads TGTGCCAGTAGTATAACAGGGGGCTATTCACCCCTCCACTTT. The chain carries TRBV19 and TRBJ1-6, with 9 bases that match TRBD1. The germline gives CDR1 LNHDA, CDR2 SQIVND (reference sequence). The V and J ends lost 2 bases and 8 bases, in that order; junction bases with no gene match: 1. This CDR3 comprises 14 residues. The whole variable domain, filled in from reference TRBV19 and TRBJ1-6, reads DGGITQSPKYLFRKEGQNVTLSCEQNLNHDAMYWYRQDPGQGLRLIYYSQIVNDFQKGDIAEGYSVSREKKESFPLTVTSAQKNPTAFYLCASSITGGYSPLHFGNGTRLTVT.

CDR3 residues: CARSHRGSPISTDTQYF. The CDR3 DNA follows: TGTGCCAGAAGCCACAGGGGAAGCCCAATTAGCACAGATACGCAGTATTTT. The chain uses TRBV5-3 and TRBJ2-3, with 7 nucleotides matching TRBD1. TRBV5-3 qualifies as an ORF whose function is uncertain. This CDR3 spans 17 amino acids. V lost 4 bases, J lost 0 bases, and 11 bases stayed unmatched.

The CDR3 loop reads CSASNPVQNQPQHF. Here the CDR3 DNA reads TGCAGTGCTAGTAATCCAGTCCAGAATCAGCCCCAGCATTTT. V usage is TRBV20-1 and J usage is TRBJ1-5; D call uncertain. The germline V gene encodes CDR1 DFQATT and CDR2 SNEGSKA (reference sequence). V was cut by 3 bases and J by 4 bases, with 13 bases left in between. CDR3 size: 14 residues.

The gene calls are TRBV6-5 and TRBJ1-1; no reliable D call. V lost 7 bases and J lost 6, with 9 bases in between. CDR1 is MNHEY and CDR2 is SVGAGI in the germline V gene. The CDR3 covers 11 residues. The CDR3 DNA follows: TGTGCCAGCAACAACTATGCTGAAGCTTTCTTT. Protein: CASNNYAEAFF.

This clone has a handful of counts. The chain couples TRBV7-2 to TRBJ1-5; 8 nucleotides align to TRBD1. Trimming cost V 6 bases and J 3 bases; bases outside gene matches: 4. This CDR3 spans 14 amino acids. Germline CDR1 reads SGHTA; CDR2 reads FQGNSA. DNA for the CDR3: TGTGCCAGCAGTCGGACAGGGAACAATCAGCCCCAGCATTTT. Translated, it gives CASSRTGNNQPQHF.

The chain is built from TRBV11-2 and TRBJ1-5, with a possible D match to TRBD1 (6 bases). Germline-derived CDR1 and CDR2 are SGHAT and FQNNGV. The CDR3 is made up of 13 amino acids. Trimming took 2 bases from V and 9 from J, leaving 11 bases between them. This CDR3 reads CASSLISRGPQHF. CDR3 DNA sequence: TGTGCCAGCAGCTTAATTAGCAGGGGGCCCCAGCATTTT.

V usage is TRBV18 and J usage is TRBJ1-2; perhaps TRBD1 as D (6 bases). V was pared by 6 bases and J by 8 bases, with 16 bases between. This CDR3 region has 13 residues. CDR1 is KGHSH and CDR2 is LQKENI in the germline V gene. The CDR3 coding sequence is TGTGCCAGCTCCGCGGACAGCTCGATGGGCTACACCTTC. This sequence encodes CASSADSSMGYTF.

The table lists this clone with many counts. The chain joins TRBV6-5 to TRBJ2-1; 8 positions match TRBD2. Germline CDR1 reads MNHEY; CDR2 reads SVGAGI. The CDR3 has 14 residues. V trimming: 4 bases; J trimming: 8 bases; junction bases outside the gene matches: 7. CDR3 in amino acids: CASSSGGGNDEQFF. The CDR3, as DNA: TGTGCCAGCAGTTCGGGGGGGGGTAATGATGAGCAGTTCTTC.

The V gene is TRBV7-2, the J gene TRBJ1-1, with D possibly matching TRBD1 (5 bases). Trimming took 2 bases from V and 5 from J, leaving 12 bases between them. Germline CDR1 is SGHTA and CDR2 is FQGNSA. The CDR3 sequence is 14 residues long. The CDR3 is CASSLSPGSTEAFF. CDR3 in DNA: TGTGCCAGCAGCTTATCGCCAGGGTCGACTGAAGCTTTCTTT.

V and J are TRBV5-1 and TRBJ2-3, with D uncertain. V was cut by 4 bases and J by 2 bases, with 14 bases left in between. Germline-derived CDR1 and CDR2 are SGHRS and YFSETQ. The CDR3 is 15 residues long. The CDR3 reads CASSPERLFTDTQYF. CDR3 nucleotide sequence: TGCGCCAGCAGCCCGGAACGACTTTTCACAGATACGCAGTATTTT. The full variable domain, in which reference TRBV5-1 and TRBJ2-3 provide the parts outside the CDR3, is KAGVTQTPRYLIKTRGQQVTLSCSPISGHRSVSWYQQTPGQGLQFLFEYFSETQRNKGNFPGRFSGRQFSNSRSEMNVSTLELGDSALYLCASSPERLFTDTQYFGPGTRLTVL.

This clone was detected once. The rearrangement uses TRBV5-1 and TRBJ2-5; 11 bases are a match to TRBD2. CDR3 length equals 15 residues. CDR1 and CDR2 from the germline V gene are SGHRS and YFSETQ. Losses at the gene ends were 5 bases for V and 3 bases for J; bases not matched to a gene: 6. CDR3 region: CASRYSGGAEETQYF. The CDR3 DNA reads TGCGCCAGCAGATATAGCGGGGGGGCAGAAGAGACCCAGTACTTC.

The chain combines TRBV5-4 with TRBJ2-3; D perhaps matches TRBD1 (5 bases). The germline V gene has CDR1 SGHNT and CDR2 YYREEE (reference sequence). The ends were cut back, 4 bases at V and 4 bases at J, with 7 bases in the middle. The CDR3 runs 12 residues. CDR3 region: CASSPGSDTQYF. CDR3 sequence (DNA): TGTGCCAGCAGCCCAGGGTCAGATACGCAGTATTTT. Full variable domain (rest looked up from reference TRBV5-4 and TRBJ2-3): ETGVTQSPTHLIKTRGQQVTLRCSSQSGHNTVSWYQQALGQGPQFIFQYYREEENGRGNFPPRFSGLQFPNYSSELNVNALELDDSALYLCASSPGSDTQYFGPGTRLTVL.

In nucleotides, the CDR3 is TGTGCCAGCACTAGGACAGCTTCGAACACCGGGGAGCTGTTTTTT. Translation: CASTRTASNTGELFF. The V and J genes are TRBV2 and TRBJ2-2, with D possibly matching TRBD1 (6 bases). Germline V lookup: CDR1 SNHLY, CDR2 FYNNEI. V lost 7 bases and J 0 bases, leaving 12 bases between the germline ends. The CDR3 totals 15 residues.

This clone was seen a single time. The chain has TRBV11-3 and TRBJ2-7; TRBD1 agrees at 8 bases. The V segment lost 8 bases and the J segment 2 bases; nucleotides outside the gene matches: 5. This CDR3 has 13 amino acids. The V gene's germline CDR1 is SGHNT and CDR2 YENEEA. DNA of the CDR3: TGTGCCAGCTCGGACAGGGATCCCTACGAGCAGTACTTC. It codes for CASSDRDPYEQYF.

The CDR3: CASSLKPGGQPQHF. CDR3 in DNA: TGTGCCAGTAGTCTAAAGCCCGGTGGTCAGCCCCAGCATTTT. The chain carries TRBV19 and TRBJ1-5, with D hard to call. The CDR3 is made up of 14 amino acids. Trimming cost V 5 bases and J 6 bases, with 14 bases left between them. CDR1 and CDR2 (germline): LNHDA, SQIVND (reference sequence).

V is TRBV14 and J is TRBJ2-1; unclear D gene. Trimming left V 1 base short and J 5 bases short, with 6 bases between. The CDR3 runs to 13 residues. Germline values: CDR1 SGHDN, CDR2 FVKESK. This chain's CDR3 is CASSQALNNEQFF. CDR3 nucleotides: TGTGCCAGCAGCCAAGCCCTAAACAATGAGCAGTTCTTC.

In its sample, this clone was seen once. V gene TRBV5-1 combines with J gene TRBJ2-3; the match to TRBD2 covers 8 bases. J was trimmed by 5 bases and V by 0 bases; bases with no gene match: 8. The CDR3 runs to 16 residues. CDR1 SGHRS and CDR2 YFSETQ come from the germline V gene. CDR3: CASSLVVGGAGDTQYF. In nucleotides, the CDR3 is TGCGCCAGCAGCTTGGTAGTCGGGGGGGCCGGAGATACGCAGTATTTT.

The chain recombines TRBV18 with TRBJ1-2, with TRBD1 matching 9 bases. Germline V gene lookup returns CDR1 KGHSH and CDR2 LQKENI. CDR3 size: 19 residues. V was pared by 3 bases and J by 6 bases, with 20 bases of the junction left unmatched. The CDR3 sequence: CASSPQTPGQGSSYHGYTF. The CDR3 DNA is TGTGCCAGCTCACCCCAAACCCCGGGACAGGGTAGTAGCTATCATGGCTACACCTTC.

This rearrangement joins TRBV21-1 to TRBJ1-2; TRBD1, the D gene given by the table, was not confirmed from the DNA. TRBV21-1 is annotated as a pseudogene. The CDR3 runs 18 residues. CDR3 loop: CASSEGDRWYRVHYGYTF. The CDR3 DNA follows: TGTGCCAGCAGCGAAGGGGACAGATGGTATAGAGTTCACTATGGCTACACCTTC.

The V and J genes are TRBV11-2 and TRBJ2-2; D may be TRBD2 (5 bases). Germline CDR1 SGHAT, CDR2 FQNNGV. The V gene lost 4 bases and the J gene lost 4 bases, with 16 bases spanning the gap. CDR3 size: 16 residues. CDR3 sequence: CASSSPRGSGTGELFF. The CDR3 DNA reads TGTGCCAGCAGCTCGCCCCGAGGGTCGGGCACCGGGGAGCTGTTTTTT.

The CDR3 is CASSQESGQRGGTGELFF. CDR3 bases: TGCGCCAGCAGCCAAGAGAGTGGGCAGCGGGGGGGCACCGGGGAGCTGTTTTTT. The chain is built from TRBV4-1 and TRBJ2-2, with TRBD2 matching 10 bases. V was pared by 0 bases and J by 4 bases, with 8 bases of the junction left unmatched. The CDR3 runs to 18 residues. Germline V gene sequence: CDR1 MGHRA, CDR2 YSYEKL.

The chain is built from TRBV12-3 or TRBV12-4 and TRBJ2-3; D gene unclear. Trimming cost V 5 bases and J 3 bases, with 6 bases left between them. CDR3 length equals 12 residues. The CDR3 protein is CASSGRTDTQYF. The CDR3 bases are TGTGCCAGCAGTGGGCGAACAGATACGCAGTATTTT.

The rearrangement uses TRBV6-2 or TRBV6-3 and TRBJ2-2; maybe TRBD1 (6 bases). The CDR3 contains 13 residues. Germline V gene lookup returns CDR1 MNHEY and CDR2 SVGEGT. Trimming cost V 5 bases and J 5 bases, with 9 bases left between them. Written as DNA, the CDR3 is TGTGCCAGCAGTAGAGGGGGAACCGGGGAGCTGTTTTTT. This encodes CASSRGGTGELFF.

This chain connects TRBV3-1 (or the pseudogene TRBV3-2) to TRBJ1-2, with 8 bases that match TRBD1. This CDR3 region has 13 residues. J lost 8 bases, V lost 4 bases, and 6 bases had no gene match. CDR1 is LGHDT and CDR2 is YNNKEL in the germline V gene (reference sequence). In DNA, the CDR3 is TGTGCCAGCAGCCTGGGACAGGCTAGGGGCTACACCTTC. Translating gives CASSLGQARGYTF.

In its sample, this clone ranks as medium-sized. The V call is TRBV19, the J call TRBJ2-1; TRBD2 matches at 8 bases. The CDR3 loop spans 16 amino acids. Trimming removed 0 bases from V and 6 bases from J; junction bases left unmatched: 7. Germline-derived CDR1 and CDR2 are LNHDA and SQIVND (reference sequence). DNA of the CDR3: TGTGCCAGTAGTATAGATCACGGCGGGGGGCTCAATGAGCAGTTCTTC. This translates into CASSIDHGGGLNEQFF.

The rearrangement links TRBV5-4 to TRBJ2-3; D possibly corresponds to TRBD2 (5 bases). This CDR3 region has 18 residues. Germline-derived CDR1 and CDR2 are SGHNT and YYREEE (reference sequence). The V gene lost 0 bases and the J gene lost 0 bases, with 17 bases spanning the gap. This CDR3 reads CASSLGGFSGSSTDTQYF. CDR3 coding DNA: TGTGCCAGCAGCTTGGGCGGGTTCAGCGGTTCTAGCACAGATACGCAGTATTTT.

The chain is built from TRBV9 and TRBJ2-3; unclear D gene. The germline V gene encodes CDR1 SGDLS and CDR2 YYNGEE. There are 15 residues in the CDR3. Trimming shortened V by 0 bases and J by 4 bases, and 12 bases separated the two germline ends. CDR3 sequence (DNA): TGTGCCAGCAGCGTAGCTTCTTCCCCAGCAGATACGCAGTATTTT. It encodes CASSVASSPADTQYF. Using reference TRBV9 and TRBJ2-3 for the parts outside the CDR3, the full variable domain is DSGVTQTPKHLITATGQRVTLRCSPRSGDLSVYWYQQSLDQGLQFLIQYYNGEERAKGNILERFSAQQFPDLHSELNLSSLELGDSALYFCASSVASSPADTQYFGPGTRLTVL.

The V call is TRBV7-2, the J call TRBJ2-3; the D gene is possibly TRBD2 (6 bases). The CDR3 contains 16 residues. CDR1 SGHTA and CDR2 FQGNSA come from the germline V gene. V lost 7 bases, J lost 0 bases, and 17 bases lay in between. CDR3 bases: TGTGCCAGCAATCCTTCGGGGGACCCTAGCACAGATACGCAGTATTTT. It translates to CASNPSGDPSTDTQYF.

The chain has TRBV9 and TRBJ2-3; 9 bases fit TRBD2. V shed 4 bases, J shed 6 bases, and the junction held 15 bases outside the gene matches. Per germline, CDR1 SGDLS and CDR2 YYNGEE. There are 17 residues in the CDR3. The CDR3, as DNA: TGTGCCAGCAGCCCAACCGCCAAACTAGCGGGCGGCGATACGCAGTATTTT. It encodes CASSPTAKLAGGDTQYF.